The 30 T cell receptor beta chains below come from one sample, sequenced in a study of blood T cell repertoires in COVID-19. The table came from immunoSEQ multiplex PCR; TCRdb's copy has only in-frame clones and leaves some out. The sample comprises 200,000 to 300,000 clones, around 80% of which are singletons, and 4.2% rests with the top ten. Sequencing was done on a sample of peripheral blood. The receptor source for this set is a man between 60 and 75 years old with acute or convalescent COVID-19.

The V call is TRBV27, the J call TRBJ1-4, with 8 positions matching TRBD1. This CDR3 has 16 residues. The J segment lost 6 bases and the V segment lost 3 bases, leaving 9 bases of the junction unmatched. Germline V gene sequence: CDR1 MNHEY, CDR2 SMNVEV (reference sequence). CDR3 residues: CASSFRTGFRHEKLFF. CDR3 bases: TGTGCCAGCAGTTTTAGGACAGGGTTTCGTCATGAAAAACTGTTTTTT. Variable domain in full (rest from reference TRBV27 and TRBJ1-4): EAQVTQNPRYLITVTGKKLTVTCSQNMNHEYMSWYRQDPGLGLRQIYYSMNVEVTDKGDVPEGYKVSRKEKRNFPLILESPSPNQTSLYFCASSFRTGFRHEKLFFGSGTQLSVL.

Here the CDR3 reads CASSQRGFGYTF. CDR3 nucleotides: TGTGCCAGCAGTCAGAGGGGGTTCGGCTACACCTTC. The chain combines TRBV27 with TRBJ1-2, with a weak D call TRBD1 (6 bases). V was trimmed by 5 bases and J by 8 bases, leaving 12 bases between them. The CDR3 sequence is 12 residues long. The germline CDR1 and CDR2 sequences are MNHEY and SMNVEV (reference sequence).

The rearrangement uses TRBV19 and TRBJ2-2, with D perhaps matching TRBD2 (6 bases). CDR1 and CDR2 from the germline V gene are LNHDA and SQIVND (reference sequence). Between the trimmed V and J ends, which lost 7 bases and 7 bases, there was a span of 19 bases. This CDR3 contains 15 residues. The CDR3 loop is CASIGGEIFGGELFF. The CDR3 nucleotides read TGTGCCAGTATCGGAGGGGAAATATTTGGCGGGGAGCTGTTTTTT.

The V and J genes are TRBV28 and TRBJ1-5, with D possibly matching TRBD1 (6 bases). Germline loops: CDR1 MDHEN, CDR2 SYDVKM. Trimming left V 7 bases short and J 11 bases short, with 18 bases between. This CDR3 has 13 residues. CDR3 region: CASTLGHKGTQHF. In DNA, the CDR3 is TGTGCCAGCACCCTGGGACACAAGGGAACCCAGCATTTT.

The gene calls are TRBV7-8 and TRBJ2-5, with 10 bases matching TRBD2. From germline, CDR1 is SGHVS and CDR2 FQNEAQ. The CDR3 covers 18 residues. J lost 4 bases, V lost 5 bases, and 16 bases had no gene match. The CDR3 DNA sequence: TGTGCCAGCAGCCCCGGTGGGGCTAGCGGGAGAGTCCGAGAGACCCAGTACTTC. It encodes CASSPGGASGRVRETQYF.

The genes are TRBV28 and TRBJ1-4; 7 bases line up with TRBD1. CDR3 length: 15 residues. Looked up from germline, CDR1 is MDHEN and CDR2 is SYDVKM. V lost 3 bases and J lost 7; bases outside the gene matches: 8. This CDR3 reads CASSFPGGRGEKLFF. CDR3 in DNA: TGTGCCAGCAGTTTTCCAGGGGGGCGCGGTGAAAAACTGTTTTTT. Full variable domain (outside the CDR3, taken from reference TRBV28 and TRBJ1-4): DVKVTQSSRYLVKRTGEKVFLECVQDMDHENMFWYRQDPGLGLRLIYFSYDVKMKEKGDIPEGYSVSREKKERFSLILESASTNQTSMYLCASSFPGGRGEKLFFGSGTQLSVL.

This clone has more than one count but fewer than ten. This chain connects TRBV3-1 (or the pseudogene TRBV3-2) to TRBJ1-1, with D possibly being TRBD1 (6 bases). V dropped 3 bases and J dropped 3 bases, with 8 bases sitting between them. The CDR3 length is 13 residues. Looked up from germline, CDR1 is LGHDT and CDR2 is YNNKEL (reference sequence). The CDR3 loop is CASSQGADTEAFF. CDR3 DNA sequence: TGTGCCAGCAGCCAGGGGGCGGACACTGAAGCTTTCTTT.

This chain links TRBV5-1 with TRBJ2-7; TRBD2 agrees at 9 bases. Germline V gives CDR1 SGHRS, CDR2 YFSETQ. The junction had 4 bases not matched to a gene; V was cut back by 0 bases and J by 0 bases. The CDR3 totals 16 residues. The CDR3 coding sequence is TGCGCCAGCAGCTTGGACTTTAGCGGGAGCTCCTACGAGCAGTACTTC. Protein: CASSLDFSGSSYEQYF.

V usage is TRBV6-5 and J usage is TRBJ2-7; possible D gene TRBD2, 6 bases. Trimming stripped 6 bases from V and 0 bases from J, with 12 bases between. The CDR3 length is 14 residues. CDR1 and CDR2 from the germline V gene are MNHEY and SVGAGI. DNA for the CDR3: TGTGCCAGCAGGTCCTACGGGAGCTCCTACGAGCAGTACTTC. It encodes CASRSYGSSYEQYF.

CDR3 sequence (DNA): TGTGCCAGCAGCCCCGGACTAGCGGGACAACGCAATGAGCAGTTCTTC. Translating gives CASSPGLAGQRNEQFF. The genes are TRBV7-2 and TRBJ2-1, with 12 nucleotides matching TRBD2. Germline loops: CDR1 SGHTA, CDR2 FQGNSA. This CDR3 contains 16 residues. V lost 5 bases to trimming and J lost 6 bases; unmatched junction nucleotides: 8.

The chain has TRBV27 and TRBJ1-1; perhaps TRBD1 as D (5 bases). CDR3 length: 13 amino acids. The V gene lost 3 bases and the J gene lost 1 base, with 6 bases spanning the gap. Germline V CDR1 and CDR2: MNHEY, SMNVEV (reference sequence). The CDR3 DNA reads as TGTGCCAGCAGTTTCACAGGGAACACTGAAGCTTTCTTT. Translation gives CASSFTGNTEAFF.

The chain combines TRBV5-1 with TRBJ2-1; TRBD1 might be the D (5 bases). Germline assignment: CDR1 SGHRS and CDR2 YFSETQ. V lost 1 base and J 9 bases, leaving 11 bases between the germline ends. The CDR3 contains 13 residues. CDR3 region: CASSLYQGREQFF. As DNA, the CDR3 is TGCGCCAGCAGCTTGTATCAGGGTCGTGAGCAGTTCTTC.

CDR3 in DNA: TGTGCCAGCAGCGTAGGAGTCAATGAGCAGTTCTTC. It codes for CASSVGVNEQFF. The V and J genes are TRBV9 and TRBJ2-1; no clear D. CDR3 size: 12 residues. CDR1 and CDR2 from the germline V gene are SGDLS and YYNGEE. The V and J ends lost 0 bases and 6 bases respectively, with 4 bases between them.

The rearrangement joins TRBV29-1 to TRBJ2-7, with 7 bases lining up with TRBD2. Losses at the gene ends were 7 bases for V and 1 base for J; bases not matched to a gene: 10. This CDR3 spans 14 amino acids. Germline V gives CDR1 SQVTM, CDR2 ANQGSEA. CDR3 residues: CSASPGGRSYEQYF. The CDR3 DNA sequence: TGCAGCGCTAGTCCCGGCGGGAGATCCTACGAGCAGTACTTC.

The chain employs TRBV15 and TRBJ1-5; D may be TRBD1 (6 bases). V dropped 3 bases and J dropped 0 bases, with 9 bases sitting between them. The CDR3 runs 15 residues. Looked up from germline, CDR1 is LNHNV and CDR2 is YYDKDF (reference sequence). CDR3 loop: CATSRTRGSNQPQHF. The CDR3 bases are TGTGCCACCAGCAGGACCAGGGGTAGCAATCAGCCCCAGCATTTT.

CDR3 DNA sequence: TGCGCCAGCAGCCAAGGACTAGCTCAAGGGGGAGGCTCCTACGAGCAGTACTTC. Translating gives CASSQGLAQGGGSYEQYF. This chain links TRBV4-3 with TRBJ2-7, with a tentative D call TRBD2 (7 bases). The germline CDR1 and CDR2 sequences are LGHNA and YSLEER. V shed 1 base and J shed 0 bases, with 19 bases lying between them. This CDR3 has 18 residues.

J is TRBJ2-5 and V is TRBV11-2; 7 bases map to TRBD2. J gave up 4 bases and V 3 bases, and 8 bases lay outside the gene matches. Germline V gene sequence: CDR1 SGHAT, CDR2 FQNNGV. The CDR3 has 15 amino acids. CDR3 in amino acids: CASSFPGTKGETQYF. The CDR3 region has the DNA TGTGCCAGCAGCTTCCCCGGGACTAAAGGAGAGACCCAGTACTTC.

The chain links TRBV6-2 or TRBV6-3 to TRBJ2-7, with D possibly TRBD2 on 6 matching bases. With 2 bases removed from V and 6 bases from J, the gap between germline ends came to 14 bases. The V gene's germline CDR1 is MNHEY and CDR2 SVGEGT. The CDR3 is 14 amino acids. CDR3 in amino acids: CASSYGTWRGEQYF. The DNA for the CDR3 is TGTGCCAGCAGTTACGGCACCTGGAGGGGCGAGCAGTACTTC.

This clone was seen a single time. V usage is TRBV25-1 and J usage is TRBJ1-1; 7 bases align to TRBD1. There are 15 residues in the CDR3. Germline assignment: CDR1 MGHDK and CDR2 SYGVNS. V lost 4 bases, J lost 4 bases, and 9 bases stayed unmatched. The CDR3 nucleotides read TGTGCCAGCAGTGGAGGGGGCGCCCCCTCCACTGAAGCTTTCTTT. Amino acid sequence: CASSGGGAPSTEAFF.

The chain combines TRBV10-1 with TRBJ2-3; no reliable D call. Deletions cut 0 bases from V and 1 base from J, with 5 bases between. This CDR3 spans 14 amino acids. The germline V gene encodes CDR1 WNHNN and CDR2 SYGVQD (reference sequence). The CDR3 bases are TGCGCCAGCAGTGAGTCTCCCGGCACAGATACGCAGTATTTT. It is translated as CASSESPGTDTQYF.

The count of this clone is one. V usage is TRBV14 and J usage is TRBJ2-5; TRBD2 matches at 8 bases. With 2 bases clipped from V and 4 bases from J, the junction kept 3 bases outside the gene matches. The germline gives CDR1 SGHDN, CDR2 FVKESK. CDR3 size: 14 residues. Here the CDR3 reads CASSQSGLAETQYF. DNA of the CDR3: TGTGCCAGCAGCCAAAGTGGACTAGCAGAGACCCAGTACTTC.

V usage is TRBV7-2 and J usage is TRBJ1-1; TRBD1 is a possible D gene (5 bases). The germline V gene has CDR1 SGHTA and CDR2 FQGNSA. Deletions cut 4 bases from V and 3 bases from J, with 12 bases between. This CDR3 comprises 14 residues. CDR3 loop: CASSSTVSYTEAFF. The CDR3 DNA reads TGTGCCAGCAGCTCGACAGTAAGTTACACTGAAGCTTTCTTT.

The chain employs TRBV19 and TRBJ2-1; 11 positions agree with TRBD2. V trimming: 4 bases; J trimming: 3 bases; junction bases outside the gene matches: 8. Germline lookup yields CDR1 LNHDA and CDR2 SQIVND (reference sequence). The CDR3 length is 17 residues. CDR3 loop: CASSTSGGLRLYNEQFF. The CDR3 DNA reads as TGTGCCAGTAGTACTAGCGGGGGGCTCCGGCTCTACAATGAGCAGTTCTTC.

The rearrangement links TRBV5-4 to TRBJ2-1, with a weak D call TRBD2 (6 bases). The germline CDR1 and CDR2 sequences are SGHNT and YYREEE (reference sequence). V was trimmed by 2 bases and J by 6 bases, leaving 21 bases between them. This CDR3 is 17 amino acids long. The CDR3 bases are TGTGCCAGCAGCTTTCCGGGTCGCGGGATTGGGTTCAATGAGCAGTTCTTC. It codes for CASSFPGRGIGFNEQFF.

The V gene is TRBV18, the J gene TRBJ2-5; D not resolved. CDR3 length equals 14 residues. Between the trimmed V and J ends, which lost 3 bases and 2 bases, there was a span of 10 bases. The germline V gene encodes CDR1 KGHSH and CDR2 LQKENI. CDR3 residues: CASSPGSSQETQYF. CDR3 nucleotides: TGTGCCAGCTCACCGGGCTCCTCTCAAGAGACCCAGTACTTC.

In this sample, this clone turned up a few times. Other nucleotide sequences from this sample produce the same CDR3. The CDR3, as DNA: TGTGCCAGCAGTCAATCAGGGGTGAACACCGGGGAGCTGTTTTTT. Protein product: CASSQSGVNTGELFF. The chain has TRBV2 and TRBJ2-2; the D gene is possibly TRBD1 (6 bases). The CDR3 is 15 amino acids. V was shortened by 5 bases and J by 1 base, with 11 bases between the two germline ends. Germline V gene data show CDR1 as SNHLY and CDR2 as FYNNEI.

The gene calls are TRBV19 and TRBJ1-2, with 8 positions matching TRBD1. V was pared by 7 bases and J by 0 bases, with 13 bases of the junction left unmatched. The CDR3 is 17 residues long. The germline CDR1 and CDR2 sequences are LNHDA and SQIVND (reference sequence). In DNA, the CDR3 is TGTGCCAGTAAGGACAGGGCAGGGTTGCGACCTAACTATGGCTACACCTTC. Translated, it gives CASKDRAGLRPNYGYTF.

The chain joins TRBV18 to TRBJ2-7, with D tentatively TRBD1 (6 bases). The CDR3 runs 14 residues. CDR1 KGHSH and CDR2 LQKENI come from the germline V gene. The V end was cut by 2 bases, the J end by 4 bases, with 12 bases between. The CDR3, as DNA: TGTGCCAGCTCACCAGGAGCCCAGGGGTACGAGCAGTACTTC. Translated, it gives CASSPGAQGYEQYF.

J is TRBJ2-7 and V is TRBV18; D perhaps matches TRBD2 (6 bases). V was clipped by 3 bases and J by 3 bases, with 12 bases between them. This CDR3 region has 14 residues. CDR1 is KGHSH, CDR2 LQKENI, per germline. The CDR3 reads CASSPFGRIYEQYF. CDR3 sequence (DNA): TGTGCCAGCTCACCCTTCGGGAGAATCTACGAGCAGTACTTC. The complete variable domain, with remaining parts taken from reference TRBV18 and TRBJ2-7, reads NAGVMQNPRHLVRRRGQEARLRCSPMKGHSHVYWYRQLPEEGLKFMVYLQKENIIDESGMPKERFSAEFPKEGPSILRIQQVVRGDSAAYFCASSPFGRIYEQYFGPGTRLTVT.

V is TRBV11-2 and J is TRBJ2-4, with D perhaps TRBD1 (6 bases). This CDR3 is built from 14 residues. Germline CDR1 SGHAT, CDR2 FQNNGV. V was trimmed by 0 bases and J by 10 bases, leaving 13 bases between them. The CDR3 loop reads CASSLDFGQIIQYF. The CDR3 nucleotides read TGTGCCAGCAGCTTAGATTTCGGACAGATAATTCAGTACTTC.